The 20 T cell receptor beta chains presented below share a single source sample, sequenced in a study of T cells expressing NK-cell markers. From the 5' RACE reads, TCRdb lists one entry per CDR3 protein and no DNA. The listing records roughly 180,000 distinct CDR3 sequences. Sequencing was done on a sample of blood T cells: a sorted CD56 or NKG2C T cell subset, CD4+ or CD8+ T cells, or bulk PBMC T cells (not recorded which). The receptor source for this set is a woman between 18 and 75 years old in good health.

The rearrangement uses TRBV5-1 and TRBJ2-5; the TRBD2 assignment by TCRdb is unverifiable without DNA. This CDR3 is 14 amino acids long. Germline assignment: CDR1 SGHRS and CDR2 YFSETQ. CDR3 region: CASSIAGVGETQYF.

The CDR3 loop reads CASSQEGTVSEQYF. The gene calls are TRBV4-1 and TRBJ2-7; TCRdb selects TRBD1, and the lack of DNA leaves this call unchecked. The CDR3 is 14 amino acids. Germline V gives CDR1 MGHRA, CDR2 YSYEKL.

The chain employs TRBV5-6 and TRBJ2-3; TCRdb designates TRBD1, a call that cannot be tested without DNA. Germline assignment: CDR1 SGHDT and CDR2 YYEEEE. The length of the CDR3 is 15 residues. This CDR3 is CASSPMGGNTDTQYF. The whole variable domain, remainder taken from reference TRBV5-6 and TRBJ2-3, is DAGVTQSPTHLIKTRGQQVTLRCSPKSGHDTVSWYQQALGQGPQFIFQYYEEEERQRGNFPDRFSGHQFPNYSSELNVNALLLGDSALYLCASSPMGGNTDTQYFGPGTRLTVL.

The V call is TRBV5-1, the J call TRBJ2-3; with no DNA, the TCRdb D assignment of TRBD2 cannot be verified. Germline assignment: CDR1 SGHRS and CDR2 YFSETQ. The CDR3 spans 16 residues. The chain's CDR3 is CASRQTSGGLTDTQYF.

The chain is built from TRBV10-3 and TRBJ2-7; TCRdb outputs TRBD2, but without DNA this stays unchecked. This CDR3 spans 12 amino acids. Germline loops: CDR1 ENHRY, CDR2 SYGVKD. CDR3 sequence: CAIKAGEAEQYF.

The chain uses TRBV28 and TRBJ1-2; there is no DNA to check the TCRdb D call of TRBD1. The CDR3 contains 15 residues. Germline V gives CDR1 MDHEN, CDR2 SYDVKM. The CDR3 here is CAIGRAGGYEYGYTF.

The J gene is TRBJ2-1, the V gene TRBV15. Germline-derived CDR1 and CDR2 are LNHNV and YYDKDF (reference sequence). The CDR3 length is 11 residues. This CDR3 reads CATSVYNEQFF.

The V and J genes are TRBV30 and TRBJ1-2; the TRBD1 assignment by TCRdb is unverifiable without DNA. Germline V lookup: CDR1 GTSNPN, CDR2 SVGIG (reference sequence). CDR3 length: 15 amino acids. The CDR3 sequence: CAWRTGQGAHYGYTF.

The chain joins TRBV5-1 to TRBJ2-5. This CDR3 comprises 12 residues. Per the germline V gene, CDR1 is SGHRS and CDR2 is YFSETQ. The CDR3 loop reads CASSTDGETQYF.

V gene TRBV27 combines with J gene TRBJ1-1; no DNA is available, so the TRBD1 call from TCRdb remains unchecked. Per germline, CDR1 MNHEY and CDR2 SMNVEV (reference sequence). This CDR3 is built from 16 residues. The CDR3 reads CASSLSPGQPNTEAFF.

The CDR3: CASSPRANTDTQYF. This rearrangement joins TRBV6-1 to TRBJ2-3. Looked up from germline, CDR1 is MNHNS and CDR2 is SASEGT. This CDR3 is built from 14 residues.

This chain links TRBV28 with TRBJ1-2. The germline CDR1 and CDR2 sequences are MDHEN and SYDVKM. This CDR3 has 13 amino acids. The CDR3 spells CASSTSWYYGYTF.

V and J are TRBV20-1 and TRBJ1-3; the D call from TCRdb, TRBD1, cannot be confirmed without DNA. Germline V CDR1 and CDR2: DFQATT, SNEGSKA (reference sequence). The CDR3 sequence is 14 residues long. The CDR3 sequence: CSAPDRSSGNTIYF.

The CDR3 is CASSEALGQAYGYTF. V gene TRBV6-1 combines with J gene TRBJ1-2. CDR3 length equals 15 residues. Germline loops: CDR1 MNHNS, CDR2 SASEGT.

The chain recombines TRBV20-1 with TRBJ1-6; TCRdb calls TRBD1, which cannot be checked without DNA. Germline CDR1 reads DFQATT; CDR2 reads SNEGSKA (reference sequence). CDR3 length: 14 residues. The CDR3: CSAQRTGELPPLHF.

This rearrangement joins TRBV4-1 to TRBJ2-7; TCRdb returns TRBD2, unconfirmable since there is no DNA. The length of the CDR3 is 17 residues. The V gene's germline CDR1 is MGHRA and CDR2 YSYEKL. This CDR3 reads CASSQSTRGRRFGEQYF.

The chain links TRBV5-1 to TRBJ2-5; as DNA is missing, the TRBD1 call by TCRdb cannot be tested. Germline V CDR1 and CDR2: SGHRS, YFSETQ. CDR3 size: 15 residues. The CDR3 sequence is CASSWGTGRQETQFF. The full variable domain, completed using reference TRBV5-1 and TRBJ2-5, is KAGVTQTPRYLIKTRGQQVTLSCSPISGHRSVSWYQQTPGQGLQFLFEYFSETQRNKGNFPGRFSGRQFSNSRSEMNVSTLELGDSALYLCASSWGTGRQETQFFGPGTRLLVL.

The chain joins TRBV7-9 to TRBJ2-5; lacking DNA, the TRBD1 call made by TCRdb goes unchecked. Germline V gene data show CDR1 as SEHNR and CDR2 as FQNEAQ (reference sequence). The length of the CDR3 is 13 residues. The chain's CDR3 is CAGQRGSEETQYF.

The chain recombines TRBV2 with TRBJ2-4; absent DNA, TCRdb's TRBD2 call cannot be checked. The CDR3 spans 17 residues. Germline V CDR1 and CDR2: SNHLY, FYNNEI. CDR3 amino acids: CATQLAGALRGKNIQYF.

The gene calls are TRBV2 and TRBJ2-7; without DNA, the TCRdb call of TRBD2 cannot be checked. This CDR3 contains 16 residues. Per germline, CDR1 SNHLY and CDR2 FYNNEI. The CDR3: CASTYLPSGYSYEQYF.